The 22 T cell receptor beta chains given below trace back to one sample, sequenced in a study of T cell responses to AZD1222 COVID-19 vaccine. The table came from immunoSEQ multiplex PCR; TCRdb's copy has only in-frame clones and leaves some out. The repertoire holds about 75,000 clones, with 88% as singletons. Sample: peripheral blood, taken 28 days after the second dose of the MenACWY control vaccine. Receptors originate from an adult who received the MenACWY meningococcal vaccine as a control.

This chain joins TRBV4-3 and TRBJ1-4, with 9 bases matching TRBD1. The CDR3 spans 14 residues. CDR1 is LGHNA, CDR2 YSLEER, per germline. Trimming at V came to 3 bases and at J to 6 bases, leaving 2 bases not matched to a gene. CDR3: CASSQWTGDEKLFF. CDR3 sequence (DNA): TGCGCCAGCAGCCAGTGGACAGGGGATGAAAAACTGTTTTTT.

Here the CDR3 reads CASKGGPGSNQPQHF. Written as DNA, the CDR3 is TGTGCCAGTAAGGGGGGACCTGGTAGCAATCAGCCCCAGCATTTT. The chain recombines TRBV19 with TRBJ1-5, with a tentative D call TRBD1 (6 bases). The CDR3 length is 15 residues. V gave up 7 bases and J gave up 0 bases, with 13 bases separating them. The germline V gene encodes CDR1 LNHDA and CDR2 SQIVND (reference sequence).

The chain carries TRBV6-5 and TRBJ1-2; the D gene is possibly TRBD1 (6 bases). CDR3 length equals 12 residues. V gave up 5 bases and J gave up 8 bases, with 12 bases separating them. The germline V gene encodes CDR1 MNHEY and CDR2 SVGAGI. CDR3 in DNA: TGTGCCAGCAGTCCCGGGGGGGGCGGCTACACCTTC. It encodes CASSPGGGGYTF.

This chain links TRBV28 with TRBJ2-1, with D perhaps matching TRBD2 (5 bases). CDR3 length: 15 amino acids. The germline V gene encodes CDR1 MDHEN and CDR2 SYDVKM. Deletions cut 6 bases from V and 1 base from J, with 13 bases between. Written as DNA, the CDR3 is TGTGCCAGCAGGTCGGGAAGAACGTCCTACAATGAGCAGTTCTTC. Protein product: CASRSGRTSYNEQFF. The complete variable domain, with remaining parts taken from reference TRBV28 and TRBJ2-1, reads DVKVTQSSRYLVKRTGEKVFLECVQDMDHENMFWYRQDPGLGLRLIYFSYDVKMKEKGDIPEGYSVSREKKERFSLILESASTNQTSMYLCASRSGRTSYNEQFFGPGTRLTVL.

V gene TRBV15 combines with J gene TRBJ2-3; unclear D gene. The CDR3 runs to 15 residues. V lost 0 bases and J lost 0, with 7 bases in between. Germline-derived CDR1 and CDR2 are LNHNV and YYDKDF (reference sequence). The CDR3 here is CATSRDGSSTDTQYF. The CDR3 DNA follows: TGTGCCACCAGCAGAGATGGCTCAAGCACAGATACGCAGTATTTT.

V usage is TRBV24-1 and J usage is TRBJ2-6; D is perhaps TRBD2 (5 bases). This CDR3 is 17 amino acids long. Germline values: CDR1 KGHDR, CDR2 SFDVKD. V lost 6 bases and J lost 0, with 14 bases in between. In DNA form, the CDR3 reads TGTGCCACCAGTAAAGAGGGCGGCCGCTCTGGGGCCAACGTCCTGACTTTC. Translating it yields CATSKEGGRSGANVLTF.

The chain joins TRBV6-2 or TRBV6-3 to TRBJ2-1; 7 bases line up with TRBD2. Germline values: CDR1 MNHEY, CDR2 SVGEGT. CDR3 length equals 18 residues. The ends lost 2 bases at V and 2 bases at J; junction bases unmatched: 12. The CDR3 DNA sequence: TGTGCCAGCAGTTACACCCCCTTCCGGGACTATACCTACAATGAGCAGTTCTTC. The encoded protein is CASSYTPFRDYTYNEQFF.

CDR3 DNA: TGTGCCACCAGTGACCCGACAGGTAACTATGGCTACACCTTC. Amino acids: CATSDPTGNYGYTF. The chain joins TRBV24-1 to TRBJ1-2, with D perhaps matching TRBD1 (6 bases). Germline V lookup: CDR1 KGHDR, CDR2 SFDVKD. V dropped 4 bases and J dropped 1 base, with 9 bases sitting between them. This CDR3 is built from 14 residues.

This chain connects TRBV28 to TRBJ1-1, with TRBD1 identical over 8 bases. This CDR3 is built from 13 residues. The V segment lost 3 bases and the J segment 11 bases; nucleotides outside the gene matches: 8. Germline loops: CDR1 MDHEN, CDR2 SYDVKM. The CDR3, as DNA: TGTGCCAGCAGTTTTCCGGGACAGGTGAAGGCTTTCTTT. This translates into CASSFPGQVKAFF. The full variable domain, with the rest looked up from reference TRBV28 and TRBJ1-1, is DVKVTQSSRYLVKRTGEKVFLECVQDMDHENMFWYRQDPGLGLRLIYFSYDVKMKEKGDIPEGYSVSREKKERFSLILESASTNQTSMYLCASSFPGQVKAFFGQGTRLTVV.

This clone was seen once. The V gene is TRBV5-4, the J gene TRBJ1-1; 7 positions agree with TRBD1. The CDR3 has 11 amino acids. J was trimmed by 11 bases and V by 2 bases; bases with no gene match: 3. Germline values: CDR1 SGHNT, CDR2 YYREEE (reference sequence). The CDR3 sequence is CASSLDRVAFF. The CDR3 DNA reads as TGTGCCAGCAGCTTAGACAGGGTCGCTTTCTTT.

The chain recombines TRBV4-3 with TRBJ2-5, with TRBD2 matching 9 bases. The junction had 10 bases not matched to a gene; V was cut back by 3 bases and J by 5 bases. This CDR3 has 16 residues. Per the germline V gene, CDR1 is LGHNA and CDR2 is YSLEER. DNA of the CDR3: TGCGCCAGCAGCCATAGTTGGGGACTAGCTACGGAGACCCAGTACTTC. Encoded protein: CASSHSWGLATETQYF.

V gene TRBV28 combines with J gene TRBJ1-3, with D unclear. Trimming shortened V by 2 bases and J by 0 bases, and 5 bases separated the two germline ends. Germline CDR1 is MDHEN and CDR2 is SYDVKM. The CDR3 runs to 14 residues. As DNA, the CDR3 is TGTGCCAGCAGTTTACCCTTCTCTGGAAACACCATATATTTT. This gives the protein CASSLPFSGNTIYF.

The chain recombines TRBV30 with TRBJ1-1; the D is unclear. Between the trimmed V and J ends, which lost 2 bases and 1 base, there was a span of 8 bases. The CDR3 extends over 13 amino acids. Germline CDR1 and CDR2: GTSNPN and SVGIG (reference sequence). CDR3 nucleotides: TGTGCCTGGAGTAAAACTGCGAACACTGAAGCTTTCTTT. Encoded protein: CAWSKTANTEAFF.

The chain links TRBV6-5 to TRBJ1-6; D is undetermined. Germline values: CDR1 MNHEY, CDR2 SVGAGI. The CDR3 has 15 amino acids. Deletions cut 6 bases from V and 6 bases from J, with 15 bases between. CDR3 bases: TGTGCCAGCAGAGCGACGGGGATGTCTAATTCACCCCTCCACTTT. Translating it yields CASRATGMSNSPLHF.

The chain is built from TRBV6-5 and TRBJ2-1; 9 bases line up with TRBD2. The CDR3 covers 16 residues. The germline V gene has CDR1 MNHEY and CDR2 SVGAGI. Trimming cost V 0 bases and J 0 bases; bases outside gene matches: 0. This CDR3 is CASSYSSGGSYNEQFF. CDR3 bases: TGTGCCAGCAGTTACTCTAGCGGGGGCTCCTACAATGAGCAGTTCTTC.

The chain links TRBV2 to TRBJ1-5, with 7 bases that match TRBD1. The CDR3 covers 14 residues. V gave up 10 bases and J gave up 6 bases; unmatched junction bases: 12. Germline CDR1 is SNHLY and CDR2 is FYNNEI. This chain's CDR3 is CATSYGPGGQPQHF. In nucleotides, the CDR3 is TGTGCCACCTCTTATGGACCAGGGGGTCAGCCCCAGCATTTT.

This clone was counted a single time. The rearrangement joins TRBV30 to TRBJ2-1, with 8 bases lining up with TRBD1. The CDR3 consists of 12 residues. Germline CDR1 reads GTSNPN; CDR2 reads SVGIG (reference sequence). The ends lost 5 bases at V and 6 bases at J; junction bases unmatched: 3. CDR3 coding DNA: TGTGCCTGGGGACAGGGCGGCAATGAGCAGTTCTTC. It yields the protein CAWGQGGNEQFF. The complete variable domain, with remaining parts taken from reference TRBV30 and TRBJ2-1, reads SQTIHQWPATLVQPVGSPLSLECTVEGTSNPNLYWYRQAAGRGLQLLFYSVGIGQISSEVPQNLSASRPQDRQFILSSKKLLLSDSGFYLCAWGQGGNEQFFGPGTRLTVL.

The CDR3 DNA sequence: TGTGCCACCAGCCAGACCGGCTACGAGCAGTACTTC. This sequence encodes CATSQTGYEQYF. The chain uses TRBV24-1 and TRBJ2-7; the D is unclear. V was clipped by 7 bases and J by 3 bases, with 9 bases between them. The CDR3 runs to 12 residues. Germline V gene data show CDR1 as KGHDR and CDR2 as SFDVKD.

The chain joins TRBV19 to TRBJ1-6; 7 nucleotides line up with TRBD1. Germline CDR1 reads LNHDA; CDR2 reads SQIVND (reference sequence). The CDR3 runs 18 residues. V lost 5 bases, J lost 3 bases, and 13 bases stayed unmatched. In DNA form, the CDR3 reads TGTGCCAGTAGTCCGACCACCACAGGGGAAAGCTATAATTCACCCCTCCACTTT. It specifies CASSPTTTGESYNSPLHF.

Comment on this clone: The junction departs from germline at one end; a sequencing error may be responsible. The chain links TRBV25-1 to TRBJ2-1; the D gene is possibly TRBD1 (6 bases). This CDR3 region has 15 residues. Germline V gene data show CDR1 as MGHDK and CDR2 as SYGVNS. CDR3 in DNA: TGCGCCAGCAGTGAATTGAGGGGACAACACAATGAGCAGTTCTTC. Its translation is CASSELRGQHNEQFF.

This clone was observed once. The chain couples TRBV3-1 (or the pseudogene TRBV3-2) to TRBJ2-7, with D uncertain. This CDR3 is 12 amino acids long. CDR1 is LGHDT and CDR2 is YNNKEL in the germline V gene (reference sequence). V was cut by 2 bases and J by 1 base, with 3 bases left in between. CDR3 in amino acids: CASSQSSYEQYF. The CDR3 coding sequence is TGTGCCAGCAGCCAATCATCCTACGAGCAGTACTTC.

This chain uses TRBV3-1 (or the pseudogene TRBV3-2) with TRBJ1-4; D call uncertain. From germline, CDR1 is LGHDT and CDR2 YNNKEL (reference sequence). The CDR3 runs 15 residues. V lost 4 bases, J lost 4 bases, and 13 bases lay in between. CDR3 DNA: TGTGCCAGCAGCCCCTTCCGTGCGGGTAATGAAAAACTGTTTTTT. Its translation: CASSPFRAGNEKLFF.